The sequence of this TCR beta chain was determined in a study of CD8 T cells in Susac syndrome. V was shortened by 4 bases and J by 3 bases, with 17 bases between the two germline ends. Germline loops: CDR1 SGHDT, CDR2 YYEEEE. This CDR3 has 16 amino acids. A quantity of about 0.5 to 1 ug RNA underwent reverse transcription using random hexamers. TCRdb fed the immunoSEQ multiplex PCR reads into MiXCR, producing one record per CDR3 protein. The data show about 150,000 distinct CDR3 sequences, approximately 95% seen once. The sequenced sample was CD4+ T cells from PBMCs. The receptor was derived from a human donor with Susac syndrome. V is TRBV5-6 and J is TRBJ2-1; possible D gene TRBD2, 5 bases. The DNA for the CDR3 is TGTGCCAGCAGCCCCCGGGTCAAAGGGAGCTACAATGAGCAGTTCTTC. Its translation: CASSPRVKGSYNEQFF.